What follows are 11 T cell receptor beta chains derived from one specimen sequenced in a study of blood T cells in healthy people across ages. Next came a second PCR, run for roughly 6 to 11 cycles, which used a sample-barcoded 5' primer along with a J-beta primer mix. TCRdb reprocessed the 5' RACE reads via MiXCR and lists one record per CDR3 protein. The sample shows about 730,000 distinct CDR3 sequences, around 40% of them seen only once. Sequencing was done on a sample of blood. The receptor set was obtained from a woman in her sixties in good health.

The table lists this clonotype with a few counts. Here the CDR3 DNA reads TGTGCCAGCAGGAGGATAACAGGGGGCACCTACGAGCAGTACTTC. Its protein is CASRRITGGTYEQYF. The V and J genes are TRBV6-2 or TRBV6-3 and TRBJ2-7, with 9 bases identical to TRBD1. The CDR3 extends over 15 amino acids. V shed 6 bases, J shed 2 bases, and the junction held 8 bases outside the gene matches. The V gene's germline CDR1 is MNHEY and CDR2 SVGEGT.

The V gene is TRBV12-1, the J gene TRBJ2-1; the table assigns TRBD1, which was not confirmed against the DNA. TRBV12-1 is shown as a pseudogene. The CDR3 consists of 15 residues. The CDR3 DNA reads TGTGCCAGCAGCCACTCGGGAAGGGTGTGGAATGAGCAGTTCTTC. This translates into CASSHSGRVWNEQFF.

Comment on this clonotype: One end of the junction fails to match germline, which may point to a read error. V gene TRBV6-5 combines with J gene TRBJ2-6; weak D call: TRBD1 (5 bases). Germline assignment: CDR1 MNHEY and CDR2 SVGAGI. The CDR3 extends over 16 amino acids. The CDR3 DNA is TGTGCCAGCAGTTACACGGATGGTTCTGGGGCCAGCGTCCTGACTTTC. Translated: CASSYTDGSGASVLTF.

This clonotype was seen a handful of times. This chain uses TRBV29-1 with TRBJ1-2, with D maybe TRBD1 (5 bases). The CDR3 is 11 amino acids. V lost 7 bases to trimming and J lost 3 bases, with 9 bases between them. Germline values: CDR1 SQVTM, CDR2 ANQGSEA. The CDR3 DNA is TGCAGCGCAGACAGAGACTATGGCTACACCTTC. It yields the protein CSADRDYGYTF.

This clonotype was observed a handful of times. This chain connects TRBV3-1 to TRBJ2-1, with D possibly matching TRBD1 (5 bases). V lost 1 base and J 0 bases, leaving 13 bases between the germline ends. CDR1 is LGHDT and CDR2 is YNNKEL in the germline V gene (reference sequence). The CDR3 spans 17 residues. The CDR3 is CASSQAAWTSSYNEQFF. The CDR3 region has the DNA TGTGCCAGCAGCCAAGCGGCCTGGACAAGCTCCTACAATGAGCAGTTCTTC.

At least ten counts were recorded for this clonotype. The chain uses TRBV6-2 or TRBV6-3 and TRBJ2-7, with 8 bases matching TRBD2. There are 13 residues in the CDR3. V lost 5 bases, J lost 6 bases, and 6 bases stayed unmatched. Germline CDR1 MNHEY, CDR2 SVGEGT. CDR3 sequence (DNA): TGTGCCAGCAGTCCGAGCGGGAGCAGCGAGCAGTACTTC. Translated: CASSPSGSSEQYF.

The rearrangement joins TRBV27 to TRBJ1-6; perhaps TRBD1 as D (5 bases). Germline CDR1 and CDR2: MNHEY and SMNVEV (reference sequence). The CDR3 contains 14 residues. With 1 base removed from V and 10 bases from J, the gap between germline ends came to 11 bases. CDR3 region: CASSLWGSGSPLHF. CDR3 coding DNA: TGTGCCAGCAGTTTATGGGGCTCGGGGTCACCCCTCCACTTT.

This clonotype has a handful of counts. The chain is built from TRBV5-5 and TRBJ2-1; TRBD2 might be the D (6 bases). V lost 2 bases to trimming and J lost 4 bases, with 13 bases between them. CDR1 SGHKS and CDR2 YYEKEE come from the germline V gene (reference sequence). The CDR3 contains 15 residues. The CDR3 loop is CASSLERELYNEQFF. DNA for the CDR3: TGTGCCAGCAGCTTAGAACGGGAGTTGTACAATGAGCAGTTCTTC.

This clonotype has more than one count but fewer than ten. This rearrangement joins TRBV9 to TRBJ2-5, with D perhaps TRBD2 (7 bases). The CDR3 consists of 14 residues. V lost 0 bases to trimming and J lost 5 bases, with 11 bases between them. Germline CDR1 and CDR2: SGDLS and YYNGEE. CDR3 amino acids: CASSVVGGPETQYF. CDR3 sequence (DNA): TGTGCCAGCAGCGTAGTGGGGGGGCCCGAGACCCAGTACTTC.

This clonotype has more than one count but fewer than ten. One end of the junction is discordant with germline, which a read error may explain. This sequence joins TRBV15 and TRBJ2-7, with D uncertain. Germline assignment: CDR1 LNHNV and CDR2 YYDKDF (reference sequence). This CDR3 spans 12 amino acids. The CDR3 nucleotides are TGTGCCACCAGCGGAGATTGGGGTGAGCAGTACTTC. Translating gives CATSGDWGEQYF.

J is TRBJ1-2 and V is TRBV20-1, with 7 positions matching TRBD1. V lost 0 bases, J lost 8 bases, and 6 bases stayed unmatched. The CDR3 loop spans 13 amino acids. Looked up from germline, CDR1 is DFQATT and CDR2 is SNEGSKA (reference sequence). CDR3 sequence reads: CSARERQGWGYTF. DNA of the CDR3: TGCAGTGCTAGAGAAAGACAGGGTTGGGGCTACACCTTC.